The present entry profiles one T cell receptor beta chain with its context. Trimming pared 5 bases from V and 5 bases from J, leaving 16 bases between. In germline, CDR1 is GTSNPN, CDR2 SVGIG (reference sequence). This CDR3 comprises 13 residues. Amplification of TCR beta CDR3 regions was performed using RNA transcripts as template. The HTBI primer set was used in a first-round RT-PCR of the TCR CDR3. MiXCR, run by TCRdb on the multiplex PCR reads, gives a single entry per CDR3 protein. The sample holds roughly 300,000 distinct CDR3 sequences, 15% to 20% seen once. This sample was taken from a study of T cells in Graves' hyperthyroidism and ophthalmopathy.

This sequence was found in a woman between 45 and 65 years old with Graves' hyperthyroidism. The sample comprised blood. The rearrangement uses TRBV30 and TRBJ2-7; D might be TRBD1 or TRBD2, each matching 7 bases. CDR3 amino acids: CAWDTGAGDEQYF. The CDR3 DNA sequence: TGTGCCTGGGACACAGGGGCGGGAGACGAGCAGTACTTC.